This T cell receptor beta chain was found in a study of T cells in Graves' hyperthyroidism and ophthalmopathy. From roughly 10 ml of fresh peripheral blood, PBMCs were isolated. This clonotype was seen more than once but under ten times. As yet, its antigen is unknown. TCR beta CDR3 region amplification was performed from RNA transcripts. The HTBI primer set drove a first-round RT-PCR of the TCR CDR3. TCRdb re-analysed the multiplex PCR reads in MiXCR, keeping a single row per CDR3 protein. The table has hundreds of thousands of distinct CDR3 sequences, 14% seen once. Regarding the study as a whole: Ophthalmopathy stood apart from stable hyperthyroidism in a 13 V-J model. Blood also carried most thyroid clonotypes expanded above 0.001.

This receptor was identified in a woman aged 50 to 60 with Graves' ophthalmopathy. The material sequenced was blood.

CDR3 nucleotides: TGTGCCAGCAGCGCCGAAGGGTTTCGCACAGATACGCAGTATTTT. This gives the protein CASSAEGFRTDTQYF. This sequence joins TRBV9 and TRBJ2-3, with D unresolved. The CDR3 has 15 residues. From germline, CDR1 is SGDLS and CDR2 YYNGEE. V was pared by 3 bases and J by 1 base, with 12 bases between.